What follows are 5 T cell receptor beta chains derived from one specimen sequenced in a study of cytomegalovirus exposure and HLA in healthy donors. The PCR employed 60 Vbeta primers together with 13 Jbeta primers. Produced via immunoSEQ multiplex PCR; TCRdb's table is partial and in-frame only. The table records about 160,000 clones, around 82% of them present only once. Sequencing was carried out using PBMCs. These receptors came from a boy aged 2 to 10 in good health and CMV-seronegative.

The chain combines TRBV5-1 with TRBJ2-2, with TRBD1 matching over 12 bases. The V and J ends lost 4 bases and 4 bases, in that order; junction bases with no gene match: 5. Per the germline V gene, CDR1 is SGHRS and CDR2 is YFSETQ. The CDR3 consists of 16 residues. CDR3 loop: CASSEGQGAGTGELFF. The CDR3 DNA follows: TGCGCCAGCAGCGAGGGACAGGGGGCAGGCACCGGGGAGCTGTTTTTT. Variable domain in full (rest from reference TRBV5-1 and TRBJ2-2): KAGVTQTPRYLIKTRGQQVTLSCSPISGHRSVSWYQQTPGQGLQFLFEYFSETQRNKGNFPGRFSGRQFSNSRSEMNVSTLELGDSALYLCASSEGQGAGTGELFFGEGSRLTVL.

CDR3 DNA sequence: TGTGCCAGCAGCTTTTCTACAGAGTACTCCTACGAGCAGTACTTC. Amino acids: CASSFSTEYSYEQYF. The V and J genes are TRBV7-6 and TRBJ2-7, with unresolved D. There are 15 residues in the CDR3. The germline V gene encodes CDR1 SGHVS and CDR2 FNYEAQ. Trimming removed 3 bases at V and 0 bases at J, with 12 bases between.

V usage is TRBV4-1 and J usage is TRBJ1-2, with D uncertain. V was cut by 1 base and J by 7 bases, with 7 bases left in between. Germline V gene data show CDR1 as MGHRA and CDR2 as YSYEKL. There are 12 residues in the CDR3. The CDR3 coding sequence is TGCGCCAGCAGCCAAGCGCGGGGTGGCTACACCTTC. Protein: CASSQARGGYTF.

This clone has only one observation. The J gene is TRBJ2-4, the V gene TRBV5-4; 9 nucleotides match TRBD2. J lost 1 base, V lost 0 bases, and 8 bases had no gene match. The CDR3 consists of 18 residues. The germline CDR1 and CDR2 sequences are SGHNT and YYREEE (reference sequence). CDR3 loop: CASSLGGAAGGAKNIQYF. CDR3 in DNA: TGTGCCAGCAGCTTGGGAGGGGCGGCGGGAGGGGCCAAAAACATTCAGTACTTC.

The count of this clone is one. The V call is TRBV4-1, the J call TRBJ2-3; TRBD1 agrees at 10 bases. The CDR3 runs 17 residues. V shed 3 bases and J 1 base; nucleotides not matched to a gene: 7. Germline lookup yields CDR1 MGHRA and CDR2 YSYEKL. CDR3 coding DNA: TGCGCCAGCAGCCACCAGATGGACAGGGGGGGCACAGATACGCAGTATTTT. Translated, it gives CASSHQMDRGGTDTQYF.